These 23 T cell receptor beta chains came from one sample sequenced in a study of blood T cell repertoires in COVID-19. The table came from immunoSEQ multiplex PCR; TCRdb's copy has only in-frame clones and leaves some out. Here the sample spans approximately 100,000 clones, around 85% being singletons. Sequencing used peripheral blood. The receptors come from a woman at least 80 years old with acute or convalescent COVID-19.

J is TRBJ1-1 and V is TRBV7-2; D possibly corresponds to TRBD1 (6 bases). The CDR3 is 13 amino acids. Germline loops: CDR1 SGHTA, CDR2 FQGNSA. Trimming removed 2 bases at V and 8 bases at J, with 12 bases between. CDR3 DNA: TGTGCCAGCAGCTTAATCGGGGGGGCAGAAGCTTTCTTT. Its translation: CASSLIGGAEAFF.

DNA of the CDR3: TGTGCCAGTAGTACCTTTACGGGGGGCGGGTACGAGCAGTACTTC. Its protein is CASSTFTGGGYEQYF. The rearrangement uses TRBV19 and TRBJ2-7, with TRBD2 as a possible D gene (7 bases). The germline CDR1 and CDR2 sequences are LNHDA and SQIVND (reference sequence). V lost 4 bases to trimming and J lost 4 bases, with 17 bases between them. The CDR3 has 15 amino acids.

The genes are TRBV19 and TRBJ2-2; TRBD2 matches 7 bases. Germline values: CDR1 LNHDA, CDR2 SQIVND (reference sequence). This CDR3 comprises 16 residues. V dropped 1 base and J dropped 0; count of bases not matched to a gene: 2. This chain's CDR3 is CASSIASGANTGELFF. As DNA, the CDR3 is TGTGCCAGTAGTATAGCTAGCGGAGCGAACACCGGGGAGCTGTTTTTT.

The chain links TRBV7-2 to TRBJ2-1, with 9 bases aligning to TRBD2. Germline-derived CDR1 and CDR2 are SGHTA and FQGNSA. V lost 8 bases to trimming and J lost 7 bases; unmatched junction nucleotides: 15. The CDR3 length is 16 residues. CDR3 sequence reads: CASSLGGLAGLNEQFF. As DNA, the CDR3 is TGTGCCAGCTCACTCGGAGGGCTAGCGGGGTTAAATGAGCAGTTCTTC.

This chain uses TRBV5-1 with TRBJ2-1; 8 bases are shared with TRBD1. The junction had 8 bases not matched to a gene; V was cut back by 4 bases and J by 14 bases. This CDR3 spans 12 amino acids. Germline CDR1 SGHRS, CDR2 YFSETQ. CDR3: CASSPDRGGEFF. The CDR3 DNA is TGCGCCAGCAGCCCCGACAGGGGTGGGGAGTTCTTC.

The chain uses TRBV5-6 and TRBJ2-7; 8 bases fit TRBD2. This CDR3 is 14 amino acids long. In germline, CDR1 is SGHDT, CDR2 YYEEEE. V was pared by 7 bases and J by 4 bases, with 10 bases of the junction left unmatched. DNA of the CDR3: TGTGCCAGCCGCCTCGGGGGGGGAAGGTACGAGCAGTACGTC. The encoded protein is CASRLGGGRYEQYV.

The rearrangement links TRBV5-5 to TRBJ2-3; 8 bases fit TRBD2. This CDR3 contains 16 residues. Germline values: CDR1 SGHKS, CDR2 YYEKEE (reference sequence). The V segment lost 4 bases and the J segment 1 base; nucleotides outside the gene matches: 8. The CDR3: CASSPSPAGGTDTQYF. In DNA form, the CDR3 reads TGTGCCAGCAGCCCCAGCCCAGCGGGGGGCACAGATACGCAGTATTTT. The full variable domain, in which reference TRBV5-5 and TRBJ2-3 provide the parts outside the CDR3, is DAGVTQSPTHLIKTRGQQVTLRCSPISGHKSVSWYQQVLGQGPQFIFQYYEKEERGRGNFPDRFSARQFPNYSSELNVNALLLGDSALYLCASSPSPAGGTDTQYFGPGTRLTVL.

V is TRBV7-8 and J is TRBJ2-3, with 12 nucleotides matching TRBD2. The CDR3 loop spans 16 amino acids. CDR1 SGHVS and CDR2 FQNEAQ come from the germline V gene. J lost 2 bases, V lost 5 bases, and 5 bases had no gene match. The CDR3 loop is CASSRGLAGLTDTQYF. The CDR3 coding sequence is TGTGCCAGCAGCCGAGGACTAGCGGGACTCACAGATACGCAGTATTTT. The full variable domain, completed using reference TRBV7-8 and TRBJ2-3, is GAGVSQSPRYKVAKRGQDVALRCDPISGHVSLFWYQQALGQGPEFLTYFQNEAQLDKSGLPSDRFFAERPEGSVSTLKIQRTQQEDSAVYLCASSRGLAGLTDTQYFGPGTRLTVL.

This chain joins TRBV3-1 (or the pseudogene TRBV3-2) and TRBJ1-1; D is unclear. Germline V gene lookup returns CDR1 LGHDT and CDR2 YNNKEL (reference sequence). This CDR3 is 13 amino acids long. Trimming took 1 base from V and 10 from J, leaving 13 bases between them. In DNA form, the CDR3 reads TGTGCCAGCAGCCAAGTAGTTGCGGCCATAGCTTTCTTT. Translation: CASSQVVAAIAFF.

This clone occurred a few times. The rearrangement joins TRBV29-1 to TRBJ2-3; 12 positions agree with TRBD2. Germline CDR1 SQVTM, CDR2 ANQGSEA. V shed 4 bases, J shed 4 bases, and the junction held 9 bases outside the gene matches. This CDR3 is 16 amino acids long. The CDR3 spells CSVALLASGGADTQYF. CDR3 DNA sequence: TGCAGCGTTGCCCTCTTGGCTAGCGGGGGGGCAGATACGCAGTATTTT.

This chain connects TRBV19 to TRBJ1-2, with 8 bases matching TRBD1. The CDR3 is 14 amino acids. Germline CDR1 LNHDA, CDR2 SQIVND (reference sequence). Germline trimming cut 3 bases from V and 3 bases from J; bases unmatched to any gene: 3. The CDR3 is CASSIEQGDYGYTF. The CDR3 DNA reads TGTGCCAGTAGTATCGAACAGGGGGACTATGGCTACACCTTC.

A note on this clone: In the same sample, other DNA sequences code for this CDR3. The V and J genes are TRBV28 and TRBJ1-2; possibly TRBD1 for D (5 bases). Per the germline V gene, CDR1 is MDHEN and CDR2 is SYDVKM. V lost 2 bases to trimming and J lost 2 bases, with 9 bases between them. The CDR3 sequence is 14 residues long. For the CDR3, the DNA is TGTGCCAGCAGTTTAGGGCAGGGCAACTATGGCTACACCTTC. This translates into CASSLGQGNYGYTF.

The rearrangement uses TRBV5-1 and TRBJ2-3; D is unresolved. Germline CDR1 is SGHRS and CDR2 is YFSETQ. Trimming stripped 1 base from V and 2 bases from J, with 8 bases between. The length of the CDR3 is 14 residues. The CDR3, as DNA: TGCGCCAGCAGCTTGAACCTGGCCACAGATACGCAGTATTTT. Translating gives CASSLNLATDTQYF.

The CDR3 sequence is CASSGYSGNTDTQYF. DNA of the CDR3: TGTGCCAGCTCAGGCTATAGCGGGAACACAGATACGCAGTATTTT. The J gene is TRBJ2-3, the V gene TRBV18; 8 bases map to TRBD2. This CDR3 is built from 15 residues. J gave up 2 bases and V 5 bases, and 6 bases lay outside the gene matches. CDR1 and CDR2 from the germline V gene are KGHSH and LQKENI. Full variable domain (outside the CDR3, taken from reference TRBV18 and TRBJ2-3): NAGVMQNPRHLVRRRGQEARLRCSPMKGHSHVYWYRQLPEEGLKFMVYLQKENIIDESGMPKERFSAEFPKEGPSILRIQQVVRGDSAAYFCASSGYSGNTDTQYFGPGTRLTVL.

The genes are TRBV6-1 and TRBJ1-2; D may be TRBD1 (5 bases). In germline, CDR1 is MNHNS, CDR2 SASEGT. The CDR3 consists of 15 residues. V was pared by 1 base and J by 7 bases, with 16 bases between. Here the CDR3 DNA reads TGTGCCAGCAGTGAAGATCTAGGGGCGGCTGGTGGCTACACCTTC. Protein product: CASSEDLGAAGGYTF.

This clone was counted once. This chain uses TRBV5-1 with TRBJ2-1; 10 bases agree with TRBD2. CDR3 length: 14 residues. From germline, CDR1 is SGHRS and CDR2 YFSETQ. V lost 0 bases to trimming and J lost 9 bases; unmatched junction nucleotides: 3. CDR3 in amino acids: CASSLERTSGEQFF. As DNA, the CDR3 is TGCGCCAGCAGCTTGGAGCGGACTAGCGGTGAGCAGTTCTTC.

This clone was recorded only once. V gene TRBV5-1 combines with J gene TRBJ1-2; D unclear. V was clipped by 10 bases and J by 0 bases, with 25 bases between them. The CDR3 has 17 amino acids. Germline CDR1 SGHRS, CDR2 YFSETQ. The CDR3 DNA reads TGCGCCTCCTTCCCCCGTCCGGGAGGAACAGCTAACTATGGCTACACCTTC. Translation: CASFPRPGGTANYGYTF.

J is TRBJ1-2 and V is TRBV5-1; TRBD1 matches at 8 bases. Per the germline V gene, CDR1 is SGHRS and CDR2 is YFSETQ. The CDR3 consists of 13 residues. Trimming cost V 4 bases and J 6 bases; bases outside gene matches: 5. CDR3 DNA: TGCGCCAGCAGCCCGGACAGGGTCGATGGCTACACCTTC. The encoded protein is CASSPDRVDGYTF.

Ten or more counts support this clone. The J gene is TRBJ2-2, the V gene TRBV2; 8 nucleotides align to TRBD1. The germline gives CDR1 SNHLY, CDR2 FYNNEI. With V trimmed by 8 bases and J by 1 base, 6 bases remained unmatched. The CDR3 is 15 amino acids. The DNA of the CDR3 is TGTGCCAGCGGCACCGGACAGGGGAACACCGGGGAGCTGTTTTTT. Residues: CASGTGQGNTGELFF.

This chain links TRBV30 with TRBJ1-2, with 9 nucleotides matching TRBD1. The germline V gene has CDR1 GTSNPN and CDR2 SVGIG (reference sequence). The V segment lost 2 bases and the J segment 6 bases; nucleotides outside the gene matches: 7. The CDR3 extends over 14 amino acids. The CDR3 DNA follows: TGTGCCTGGAGTAGGGGACAGGGTTACAATGGCTACACCTTC. It specifies CAWSRGQGYNGYTF.

The chain has TRBV29-1 and TRBJ1-1; D might be TRBD1 (6 bases). Trimming cost V 4 bases and J 7 bases, with 16 bases left between them. The CDR3 extends over 13 amino acids. Germline V gene sequence: CDR1 SQVTM, CDR2 ANQGSEA. DNA for the CDR3: TGCAGCGTTGCCGACAGGACAAAATTTGAAGCTTTCTTT. Encoded protein: CSVADRTKFEAFF.

The chain is built from TRBV5-6 and TRBJ1-1, with a possible D match to TRBD1 (6 bases). Trimming pared 3 bases from V and 2 bases from J, leaving 14 bases between. CDR1 SGHDT and CDR2 YYEEEE come from the germline V gene. The CDR3 extends over 15 amino acids. This chain's CDR3 is CASSSNTGTNTEAFF. DNA of the CDR3: TGTGCCAGCAGCTCCAACACCGGGACAAACACTGAAGCTTTCTTT.

In nucleotides, the CDR3 is TGTGCCAGCAGGGGGACAGGGGGGACCTCAGCCATCCAAGAGACCCAGTACTTC. Protein: CASRGTGGTSAIQETQYF. The V gene is TRBV6-4, the J gene TRBJ2-5; TRBD1 agrees at 11 bases. Germline CDR1 and CDR2: MRHNA and SNTAGT. The V and J ends lost 6 bases and 1 base, in that order; junction bases with no gene match: 13. The CDR3 length is 18 residues.